This T cell receptor (beta chain) was observed in a study of technical replicates of blood from a few donors. The protocol was immunoSEQ multiplex PCR, while the TCRdb copy is restricted to in-frame clones and leaves out a portion. There are around 83,000 clones in the sample; around nine tenths occur only once, and around 0.25% lies in the top ten. After removal of 4 bases from V and 6 bases from J, the junction contained 4 bases not matched to a gene. Germline CDR1 and CDR2: SGDLS and YYNGEE. This CDR3 comprises 13 residues. The chain recombines TRBV9 with TRBJ2-5; 9 bases fit TRBD2. The TCR was taken from a human donor in good health. The sequencing sample was made of T cells isolated from PBMCs. As DNA, the CDR3 is TGTGCCAGCAGCAGGACTAGCGAGAAGACCCAGTACTTC. Translation: CASSRTSEKTQYF.